Following are 2 T cell receptor beta chains from one sample sequenced in a study of blood T cell repertoires in COVID-19. Sequenced by immunoSEQ multiplex PCR; TCRdb stores in-frame clones only, minus some. The sample has about 160,000 clones, roughly nine tenths seen once. The sequenced material came from PBMCs or T cells enriched from blood (not recorded which). The origin of the receptors is a woman in her forties who had been exposed to COVID-19.

V gene TRBV7-9 combines with J gene TRBJ2-1, with 9 positions matching TRBD1. The CDR3 totals 16 residues. Germline V lookup: CDR1 SEHNR, CDR2 FQNEAQ (reference sequence). V shed 4 bases, J shed 4 bases, and the junction held 8 bases outside the gene matches. CDR3 DNA sequence: TGTGCCAGCAGCTCAACCGCGGGACAGGGTTACAATGAGCAGTTCTTC. Amino acids: CASSSTAGQGYNEQFF.

The CDR3 loop is CASSLASGGTTDTQYF. CDR3 bases: TGTGCCAGCAGCTTAGCTAGCGGGGGGACCACAGATACGCAGTATTTT. The chain recombines TRBV7-2 with TRBJ2-3, with TRBD2 identical over 10 bases. V was pared by 0 bases and J by 2 bases, with 2 bases of the junction left unmatched. This CDR3 spans 16 amino acids. Germline V CDR1 and CDR2: SGHTA, FQGNSA.